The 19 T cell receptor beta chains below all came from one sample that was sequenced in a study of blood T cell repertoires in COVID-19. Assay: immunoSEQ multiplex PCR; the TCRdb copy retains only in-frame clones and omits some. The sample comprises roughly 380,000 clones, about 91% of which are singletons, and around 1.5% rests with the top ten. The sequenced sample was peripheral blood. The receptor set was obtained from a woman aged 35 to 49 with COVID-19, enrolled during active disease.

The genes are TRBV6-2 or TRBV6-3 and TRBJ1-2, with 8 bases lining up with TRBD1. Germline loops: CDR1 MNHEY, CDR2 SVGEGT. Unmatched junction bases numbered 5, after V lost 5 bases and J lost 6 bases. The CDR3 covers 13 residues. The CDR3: CASSRTGIDGYTF. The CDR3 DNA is TGTGCCAGCAGTCGGACAGGGATAGATGGCTACACCTTC.

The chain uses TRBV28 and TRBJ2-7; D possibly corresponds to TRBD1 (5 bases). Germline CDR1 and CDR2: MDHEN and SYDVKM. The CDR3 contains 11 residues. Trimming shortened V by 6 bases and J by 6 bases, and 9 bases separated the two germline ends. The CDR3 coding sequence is TGTGCCAGCAGCTCAGGGTTCGAGCAGTACTTC. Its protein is CASSSGFEQYF.

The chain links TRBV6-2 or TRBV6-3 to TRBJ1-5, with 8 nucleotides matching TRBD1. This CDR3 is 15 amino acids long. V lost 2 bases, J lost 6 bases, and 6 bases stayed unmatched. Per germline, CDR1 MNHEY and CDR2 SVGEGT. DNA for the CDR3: TGTGCCAGCAGTTACCTCAGGGGGCTTACTCAGCCCCAGCATTTT. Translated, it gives CASSYLRGLTQPQHF.

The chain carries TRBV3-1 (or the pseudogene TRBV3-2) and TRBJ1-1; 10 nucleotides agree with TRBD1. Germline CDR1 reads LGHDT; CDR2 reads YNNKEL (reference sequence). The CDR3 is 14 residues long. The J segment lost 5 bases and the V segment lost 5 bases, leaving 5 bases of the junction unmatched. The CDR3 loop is CASSARDRGTEAFF. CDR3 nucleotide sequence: TGTGCCAGCAGCGCCCGGGACAGGGGAACTGAAGCTTTCTTT.

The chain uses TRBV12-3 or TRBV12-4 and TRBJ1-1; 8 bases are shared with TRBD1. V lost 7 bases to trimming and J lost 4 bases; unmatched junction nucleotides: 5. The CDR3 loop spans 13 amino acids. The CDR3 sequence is CASTDRVGTEAFF. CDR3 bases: TGTGCCAGCACGGACAGGGTCGGCACTGAAGCTTTCTTT.

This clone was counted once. CDR3 coding DNA: TGTGCCACCAGCAACAGGGTTTTGGGCGAGCAGTACTTC. It codes for CATSNRVLGEQYF. The V call is TRBV15, the J call TRBJ2-7; weak D call: TRBD1 (6 bases). Trimming shortened V by 4 bases and J by 6 bases, and 13 bases separated the two germline ends. Germline V gene lookup returns CDR1 LNHNV and CDR2 YYDKDF (reference sequence). This CDR3 has 13 amino acids.

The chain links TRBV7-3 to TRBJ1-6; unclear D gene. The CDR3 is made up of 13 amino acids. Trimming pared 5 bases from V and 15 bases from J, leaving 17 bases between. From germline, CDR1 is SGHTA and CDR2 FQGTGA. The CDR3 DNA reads TGTGCCAGCAGCCCCACCGGGATGGAGAACCTCCACTTT. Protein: CASSPTGMENLHF.

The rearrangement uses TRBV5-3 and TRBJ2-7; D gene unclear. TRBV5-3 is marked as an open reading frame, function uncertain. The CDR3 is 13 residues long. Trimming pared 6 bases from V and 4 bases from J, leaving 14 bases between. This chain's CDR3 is CARTDIDKYEQYF. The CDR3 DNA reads TGTGCCAGAACCGACATAGATAAATACGAGCAGTACTTC.

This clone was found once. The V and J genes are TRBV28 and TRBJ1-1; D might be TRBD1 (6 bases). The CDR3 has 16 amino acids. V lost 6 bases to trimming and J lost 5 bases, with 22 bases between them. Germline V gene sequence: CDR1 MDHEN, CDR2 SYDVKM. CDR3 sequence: CASRGVGTVRGTEAFF. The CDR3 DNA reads TGTGCCAGCAGGGGGGTAGGGACCGTAAGGGGGACTGAAGCTTTCTTT.

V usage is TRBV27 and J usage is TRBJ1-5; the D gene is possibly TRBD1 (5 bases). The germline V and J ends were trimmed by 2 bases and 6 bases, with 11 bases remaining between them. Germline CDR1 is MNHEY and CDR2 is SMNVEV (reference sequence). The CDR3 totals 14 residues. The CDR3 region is CASSLGPGVQPQHF. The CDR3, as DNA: TGTGCCAGCAGTTTAGGTCCGGGGGTTCAGCCCCAGCATTTT.

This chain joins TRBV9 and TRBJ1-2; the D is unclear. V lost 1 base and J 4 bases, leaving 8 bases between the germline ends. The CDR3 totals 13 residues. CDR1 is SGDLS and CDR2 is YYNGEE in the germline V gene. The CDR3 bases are TGTGCCAGCAGCGTACCGGGGATCTATGGCTACACCTTC. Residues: CASSVPGIYGYTF.

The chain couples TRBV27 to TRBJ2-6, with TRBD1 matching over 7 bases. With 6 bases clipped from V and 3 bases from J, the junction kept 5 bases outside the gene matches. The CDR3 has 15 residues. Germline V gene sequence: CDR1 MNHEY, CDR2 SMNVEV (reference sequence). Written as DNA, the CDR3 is TGTGCCAGCAGACCCCAGGGGGTTGGGGCCAACGTCCTGACTTTC. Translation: CASRPQGVGANVLTF.

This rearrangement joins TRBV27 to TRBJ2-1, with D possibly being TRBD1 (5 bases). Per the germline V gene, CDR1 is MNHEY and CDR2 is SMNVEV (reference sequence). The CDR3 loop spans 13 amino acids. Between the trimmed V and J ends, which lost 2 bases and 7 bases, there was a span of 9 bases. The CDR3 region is CASSLIGENEQFF. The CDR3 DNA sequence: TGTGCCAGCAGTTTAATAGGGGAAAATGAGCAGTTCTTC.

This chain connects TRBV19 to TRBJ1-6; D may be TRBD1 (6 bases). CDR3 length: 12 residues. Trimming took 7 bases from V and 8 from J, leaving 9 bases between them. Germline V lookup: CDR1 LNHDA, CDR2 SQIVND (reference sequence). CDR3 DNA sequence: TGTGCCAGTAACAGGGTGGATTCACCCCTCCACTTT. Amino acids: CASNRVDSPLHF. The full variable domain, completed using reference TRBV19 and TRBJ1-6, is DGGITQSPKYLFRKEGQNVTLSCEQNLNHDAMYWYRQDPGQGLRLIYYSQIVNDFQKGDIAEGYSVSREKKESFPLTVTSAQKNPTAFYLCASNRVDSPLHFGNGTRLTVT.

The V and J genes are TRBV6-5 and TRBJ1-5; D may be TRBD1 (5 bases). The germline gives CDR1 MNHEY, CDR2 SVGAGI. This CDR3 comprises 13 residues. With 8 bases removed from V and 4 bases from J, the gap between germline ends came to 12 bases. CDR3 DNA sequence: TGTGCCAGCGCCTCCCAGGGAAATCAGCCCCAGCATTTT. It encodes CASASQGNQPQHF.

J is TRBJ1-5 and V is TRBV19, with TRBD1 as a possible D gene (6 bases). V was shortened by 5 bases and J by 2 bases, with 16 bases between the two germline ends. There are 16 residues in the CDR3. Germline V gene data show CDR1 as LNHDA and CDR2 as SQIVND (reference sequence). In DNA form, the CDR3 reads TGTGCCAGTAGTCTGGGGGCGGTGGGCCGCAATCAGCCCCAGCATTTT. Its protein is CASSLGAVGRNQPQHF. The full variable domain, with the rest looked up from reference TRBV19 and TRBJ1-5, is DGGITQSPKYLFRKEGQNVTLSCEQNLNHDAMYWYRQDPGQGLRLIYYSQIVNDFQKGDIAEGYSVSREKKESFPLTVTSAQKNPTAFYLCASSLGAVGRNQPQHFGDGTRLSIL.

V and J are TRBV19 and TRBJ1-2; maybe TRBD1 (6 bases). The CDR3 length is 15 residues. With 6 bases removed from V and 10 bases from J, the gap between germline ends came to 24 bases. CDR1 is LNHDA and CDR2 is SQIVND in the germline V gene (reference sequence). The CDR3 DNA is TGTGCCAGTAGCCTAGGGGGGGCCTCCACTGAAGACTACACCTTC. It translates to CASSLGGASTEDYTF. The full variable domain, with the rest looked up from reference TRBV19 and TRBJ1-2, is DGGITQSPKYLFRKEGQNVTLSCEQNLNHDAMYWYRQDPGQGLRLIYYSQIVNDFQKGDIAEGYSVSREKKESFPLTVTSAQKNPTAFYLCASSLGGASTEDYTFGSGTRLTVV.

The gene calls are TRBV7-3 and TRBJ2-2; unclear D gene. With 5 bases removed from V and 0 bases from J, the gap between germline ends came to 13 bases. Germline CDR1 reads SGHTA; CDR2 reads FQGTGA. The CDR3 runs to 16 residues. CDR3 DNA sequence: TGTGCCAGCAGCCCAGGTGCAGCCTCGAACACCGGGGAGCTGTTTTTT. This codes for CASSPGAASNTGELFF.

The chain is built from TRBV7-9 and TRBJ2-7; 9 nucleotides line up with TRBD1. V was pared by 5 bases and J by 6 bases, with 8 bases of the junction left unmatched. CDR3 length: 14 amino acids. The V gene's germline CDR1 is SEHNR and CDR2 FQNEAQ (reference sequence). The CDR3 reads CASSPDGTGPEQYF. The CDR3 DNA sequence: TGTGCCAGCAGCCCAGATGGGACAGGGCCCGAGCAGTACTTC.